A single sample is the source of the 20 T cell receptor beta chains below, sequenced in a study of tumor and adjacent non-tumor tissue in lung cancer. This sample's RNA came from whole unsorted tissue. A modified ARM-PCR protocol with three rounds of nested PCR amplified TCRbeta. TCRdb processed the multiplex PCR reads anew with MiXCR; each CDR3 protein has one entry. Seen here are 78,000 or so distinct CDR3 sequences, 75% to 90% observed once, and the top ten hold 13%. The specimen was lung tumor tissue. These receptors all stem from a woman between 45 and 60 years old with non-small cell lung cancer.

The rearrangement links TRBV12-3 or TRBV12-4 to TRBJ2-7; D remains ambiguous. The V and J ends lost 5 bases and 12 bases respectively, with 23 bases between them. The CDR3 is 14 amino acids. The CDR3 DNA is TGTGCCAGCAGTCTGCTTACGACCGGCGTTGAGTGGTACTTC. This codes for CASSLLTTGVEWYF.

J is TRBJ2-7 and V is TRBV20-1; no definite D call. This CDR3 is 13 amino acids long. CDR1 and CDR2 (germline): DFQATT, SNEGSKA (reference sequence). For the CDR3, the DNA is TGCAGCGGCTTAACATGGGGTAACTACGAGCAGTACTTC. Translated, it gives CSGLTWGNYEQYF.

This rearrangement joins TRBV28 to TRBJ2-1, with 12 bases aligning to TRBD2. Germline V lookup: CDR1 MDHEN, CDR2 SYDVKM. V was pared by 7 bases and J by 9 bases, with 13 bases of the junction left unmatched. The CDR3 is made up of 16 amino acids. The CDR3 DNA follows: TGTGCCAGCAATTTGGGTCCTAGCGGGAGGGGCAGTGAGCAGTTCTTC. This encodes CASNLGPSGRGSEQFF.

J is TRBJ1-5 and V is TRBV4-3; D unresolved. This CDR3 contains 17 residues. Germline V CDR1 and CDR2: LGHNA, YSLEER. The ends were cut back, 0 bases at V and 11 bases at J, with 23 bases in the middle. Here the CDR3 reads CASSQDRHTREQSAQHF. The DNA for the CDR3 is TGCGCCAGCAGCCAAGATAGGCACACGAGGGAGCAATCAGCCCAGCATTTT.

Remarks on this clonotype: The conserved final phenylalanine or tryptophan is absent from the CDR3, which likely points to a read error. Because the CDR3's place on the DNA is in doubt, the DNA is left out and the CDR3 is given as listed by TCRdb. This rearrangement joins TRBV11-1 to TRBJ2-7; the D call in the table, TRBD1, was not verified against the DNA. The germline V gene encodes CDR1 SGHAT and CDR2 FQDESV (reference sequence). 14 amino acids form the CDR3, both terminal residues included. The CDR3 loop reads CVSSHWDSSYEQYY.

Comment on this clonotype: This CDR3 is missing its conserved last phenylalanine or tryptophan, likely due to a read error. The V gene is TRBV11-2, the J gene TRBJ2-1, with D uncertain. The CDR3 spans 16 residues. Per germline, CDR1 SGHAT and CDR2 FQNNGV. Between the trimmed V and J ends, which lost 0 bases and 8 bases, there was a span of 17 bases. CDR3 nucleotide sequence: TGTGCCAGCAGCTTAGACCTAGGTCCTGCGGTCGATGAGCAGTTCTTA. Translated: CASSLDLGPAVDEQFL.

Of note for this clonotype: Compared with germline, one end of the junction differs, possibly owing to a read error. The CDR3 DNA follows: TGTGCCAGCACTGAAAGGCCAGGGCCCGGAGAGCAGTACTTC. The encoded protein is CASTERPGPGEQYF. V usage is TRBV6-1 and J usage is TRBJ2-7; D may be TRBD1 (5 bases). CDR1 is MNHNS, CDR2 SASEGT, per germline. The CDR3 is made up of 14 amino acids.

In the case of this clonotype: One junction end does not reproduce the germline sequence, and a read error may be involved. The chain couples TRBV6-1 to TRBJ1-5, with D maybe TRBD1 (5 bases). CDR1 is MNHNS and CDR2 is SASEGT in the germline V gene. This CDR3 contains 13 residues. CDR3 DNA: TGTGCCAGCAGTGGGCTGGGGGTTCAGCCCCAGCTTTTT. Protein: CASSGLGVQPQLF.

This chain connects TRBV20-1 to TRBJ2-1, with D possibly TRBD1 on 6 matching bases. The CDR3 runs to 13 residues. Trimming took off 5 bases at V and 2 bases at J, with 10 bases between the two ends. Germline-derived CDR1 and CDR2 are DFQATT and SNEGSKA (reference sequence). CDR3 amino acids: CSALRGTYNEQFF. DNA for the CDR3: TGCAGTGCTCTAAGGGGGACCTACAATGAGCAGTTCTTC.

As for this clonotype: One end of the junction fails to match germline, which may point to a read error. The chain couples TRBV28 to TRBJ2-7; 7 bases line up with TRBD2. Germline-derived CDR1 and CDR2 are MDHEN and SYDVKM. CDR3 length: 15 residues. The CDR3 region is CTSSTTSPISYEQYF. As DNA, the CDR3 is TGTACCAGCAGCACGACTAGCCCGATCTCCTACGAGCAGTACTTC.

About this clonotype itself: At one end, the junction sequence differs from germline, possibly due to a read error. This chain connects TRBV20-1 to TRBJ2-7, with 12 bases aligning to TRBD1. Germline CDR1 reads DFQATT; CDR2 reads SNEGSKA (reference sequence). The CDR3 loop spans 16 amino acids. The CDR3 here is CSTSGDRGLPTYEQYF. CDR3 coding DNA: TGCAGTACTAGTGGGGACAGGGGGCTACCGACCTACGAGCAGTACTTC.

A remark on this clonotype: Given a much more abundant clone one base away, this may be a read error. J is TRBJ1-5 and V is TRBV5-1; D might be TRBD1 or TRBD2, each matching 7 bases. The J call is in doubt because the DNA end fits TRBJ2-3 better. The CDR3 covers 15 residues. Germline CDR1 and CDR2: SGHRS and YFSETQ. CDR3 sequence: CASSLGQGGNQPQYF. The CDR3 region has the DNA TGCGCCAGCAGCTTGGGACAGGGAGGGAATCAGCCCCAGTATTTT.

On this clonotype: An end of the junction does not agree with germline; a read error may underlie this. The rearrangement uses TRBV11-2 and TRBJ2-3; 14 bases align to TRBD2. This CDR3 has 17 residues. Germline CDR1 is SGHAT and CDR2 is FQNNGV. The DNA of the CDR3 is TGTGCCAGCAGCTTGGATCCGGGACTAGCGGGAGTAGATATGCAGTATTTT. Its protein is CASSLDPGLAGVDMQYF.

The CDR3 coding sequence is TGCAGTGCTAGAGGGTGTAGCGACTCAGGGGAACAGTACTTC. The encoded protein is CSARGCSDSGEQYF. The chain joins TRBV20-1 to TRBJ2-7; possibly TRBD1 for D (6 bases). The ends were cut back, 1 base at V and 10 bases at J, with 20 bases in the middle. Germline V CDR1 and CDR2: DFQATT, SNEGSKA (reference sequence). This CDR3 is built from 14 residues.

To note about this clonotype: A read error is likely, as this CDR3 ends without the conserved phenylalanine or tryptophan. The chain employs TRBV28 and TRBJ2-7, with D possibly being TRBD2 (6 bases). V was clipped by 0 bases and J by 4 bases, with 16 bases between them. Germline V gene data show CDR1 as MDHEN and CDR2 as SYDVKM. The CDR3 is 16 residues long. This chain's CDR3 is CASSLWDYKGSYEQYL. The CDR3 DNA follows: TGTGCCAGCAGTTTATGGGACTACAAAGGATCGTACGAGCAGTACCTC.

CDR3 nucleotides: TGCAGTGCTAGAGATGCAATCTACCCCGAGCAGTACTTC. This codes for CSARDAIYPEQYF. V is TRBV20-1 and J is TRBJ2-7; D gene ambiguous. From germline, CDR1 is DFQATT and CDR2 SNEGSKA (reference sequence). Trimming stripped 0 bases from V and 6 bases from J, with 12 bases between. The CDR3 runs to 13 residues.

On this clonotype: Mismatch with germline at one junction end may stem from a read error. The rearrangement joins TRBV20-1 to TRBJ2-7; TRBD1 matches at 9 bases. Germline-derived CDR1 and CDR2 are DFQATT and SNEGSKA (reference sequence). The CDR3 is made up of 13 amino acids. The CDR3 region has the DNA TGCAATGCTAGCCGCGACAGGGGGGGGAGGCAGTACTTC. Its translation is CNASRDRGGRQYF.

The V and J genes are TRBV10-3 and TRBJ2-7, with a possible D match to TRBD2 (5 bases). The CDR3 is made up of 13 amino acids. Germline CDR1 and CDR2: ENHRY and SYGVKD. The CDR3 region has the DNA TGTTCCACCAGTGAGTCGCGGGCTAATGAGCAGTACTTC. Protein: CSTSESRANEQYF.

The chain has TRBV6-6 and TRBJ2-1; maybe TRBD2 (5 bases). Deletions cut 0 bases from V and 3 bases from J, with 21 bases between. The germline V gene has CDR1 MNHNY and CDR2 SVGAGI (reference sequence). The CDR3 length is 19 residues. The CDR3 DNA sequence: TGTGCCAGCAGTTACTCTACCGGAATGGCGACTACCTTCTACAATGAGCAGTTCTTC. It specifies CASSYSTGMATTFYNEQFF.

J is TRBJ2-7 and V is TRBV20-1; tentatively, D is TRBD2 (6 bases). The CDR3 extends over 14 amino acids. The V and J ends lost 6 bases and 5 bases respectively, with 20 bases between them. Germline V gene data show CDR1 as DFQATT and CDR2 as SNEGSKA (reference sequence). CDR3 in DNA: TGCAGTGCGGAACTAGCTGGAGGAACCAACGAGCAGTACTTC. Its protein product is CSAELAGGTNEQYF.